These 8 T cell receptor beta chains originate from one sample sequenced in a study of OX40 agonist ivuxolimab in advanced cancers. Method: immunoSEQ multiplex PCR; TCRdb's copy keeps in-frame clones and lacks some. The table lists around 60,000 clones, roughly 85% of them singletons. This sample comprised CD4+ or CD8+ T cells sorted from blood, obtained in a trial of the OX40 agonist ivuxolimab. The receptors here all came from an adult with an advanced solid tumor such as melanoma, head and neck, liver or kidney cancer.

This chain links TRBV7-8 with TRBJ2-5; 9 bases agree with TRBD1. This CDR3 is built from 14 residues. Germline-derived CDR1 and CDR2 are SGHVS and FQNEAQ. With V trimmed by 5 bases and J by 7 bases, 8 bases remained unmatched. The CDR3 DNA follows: TGTGCCAGCAGCCGCGGACAGGGGCCCATGACCCAGTACTTC. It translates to CASSRGQGPMTQYF.

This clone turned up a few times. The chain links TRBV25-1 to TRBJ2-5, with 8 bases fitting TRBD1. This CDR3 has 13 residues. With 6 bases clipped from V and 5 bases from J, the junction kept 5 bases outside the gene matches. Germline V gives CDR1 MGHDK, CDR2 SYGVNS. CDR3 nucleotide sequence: TGTGCCAGCAGGAGGACAGGGAGGGAGACCCAGTACTTC. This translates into CASRRTGRETQYF.

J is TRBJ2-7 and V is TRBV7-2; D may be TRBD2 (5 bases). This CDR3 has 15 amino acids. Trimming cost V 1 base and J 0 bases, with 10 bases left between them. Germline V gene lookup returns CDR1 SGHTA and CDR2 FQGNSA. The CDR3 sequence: CASSLVGLPSYEQYF. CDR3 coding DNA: TGTGCCAGCAGCTTAGTAGGACTCCCCTCCTACGAGCAGTACTTC.

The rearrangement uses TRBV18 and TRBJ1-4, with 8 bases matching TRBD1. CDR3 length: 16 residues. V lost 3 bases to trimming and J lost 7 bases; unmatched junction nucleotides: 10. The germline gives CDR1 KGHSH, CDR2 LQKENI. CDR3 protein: CASSPDVGQGAEKLFF. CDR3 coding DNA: TGTGCCAGCTCACCTGATGTTGGGCAGGGGGCTGAAAAACTGTTTTTT.

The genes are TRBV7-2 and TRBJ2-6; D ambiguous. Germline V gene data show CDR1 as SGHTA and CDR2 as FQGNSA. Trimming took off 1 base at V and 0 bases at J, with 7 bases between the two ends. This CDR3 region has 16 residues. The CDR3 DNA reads TGTGCCAGCAGCTTAGGCGTGGGCTCTGGGGCCAACGTCCTGACTTTC. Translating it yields CASSLGVGSGANVLTF.

CDR3 in amino acids: CASSLLAGVDNEQFF. DNA of the CDR3: TGCGCCAGCAGCCTACTAGCGGGAGTGGACAATGAGCAGTTCTTC. V gene TRBV10-2 combines with J gene TRBJ2-1; 11 nucleotides align to TRBD2. The CDR3 length is 15 residues. Per the germline V gene, CDR1 is WSHSY and CDR2 is SAAADI. V lost 6 bases and J lost 5; bases outside the gene matches: 6.

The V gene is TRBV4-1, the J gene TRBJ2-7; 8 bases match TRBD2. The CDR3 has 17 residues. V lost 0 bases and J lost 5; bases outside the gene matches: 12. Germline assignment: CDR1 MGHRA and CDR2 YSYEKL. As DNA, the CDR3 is TGCGCCAGCAGCCAAGAGAAGCAGAGCGGGAGCGGGAACGAGCAGTACTTC. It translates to CASSQEKQSGSGNEQYF.

CDR3 loop: CASSRTAGRYEKLFF. The CDR3 region has the DNA TGTGCCAGTAGTAGGACAGCGGGCCGATATGAAAAACTGTTTTTT. This chain joins TRBV19 and TRBJ1-4; TRBD1 might be the D (6 bases). Trimming left V 4 bases short and J 6 bases short, with 15 bases between. The V gene's germline CDR1 is LNHDA and CDR2 SQIVND (reference sequence). This CDR3 is 15 amino acids long.